The clone carrying this TCR beta chain showed up just a few times. Its cognate antigen is unknown. The table came from immunoSEQ multiplex PCR; TCRdb's copy has only in-frame clones and leaves some out. The data contain around 6,100 clones, around 71% of them singletons. The data stem from a study of immune cell composition in non-small cell lung cancer. The CDR3 consists of 14 residues. V was trimmed by 2 bases and J by 3 bases, leaving 10 bases between them. Germline V gene sequence: CDR1 LNHNV, CDR2 YYDKDF (reference sequence). Findings and limits, study-wide: Clones >0.5% enriched in tumour were rarer in adenocarcinoma (approximately 33%) than squamous (about 80%).

Normal lung sampling was at least 3 cm from the tumour, as distant as possible. The sample taken for sequencing was non-adjacent lung tissue. V gene TRBV15 combines with J gene TRBJ2-5; D is perhaps TRBD2 (5 bases). The receptor was isolated from a human donor with non-small cell lung cancer. The DNA for the CDR3 is TGTGCCACCAGCAGATCTCAAGCGGAAGAGACCCAGTACTTC. Translating it yields CATSRSQAEETQYF. Combining the CDR3 with reference TRBV15 and TRBJ2-5 gives the whole variable domain DAMVIQNPRYQVTQFGKPVTLSCSQTLNHNVMYWYQQKSSQAPKLLFHYYDKDFNNEADTPDNFQSRRPNTSFCFLDIRSPGLGDTAMYLCATSRSQAEETQYFGPGTRLLVL.